This T cell receptor (beta chain) derives from a study of T cell responses to AZD1222 COVID-19 vaccine. Study-wide findings and caveats: Clonal diversity was possibly underestimated; the donors were predominantly white British and more often female. Without day 14 samples, only post-peak T cell repertoires were studied. Only 5 or 6 people who got AZD1222 tested seropositive at baseline. Variant regions that are unmutated are reportedly the target of nearly half of spike-specific TCRs.

The germline gives CDR1 SGHDT, CDR2 YYEEEE. CDR3 size: 15 residues. The V and J ends lost 4 bases and 6 bases respectively, with 17 bases between them. The table lists this clone with a count of one. Its antigen is not known. Repertoires were generated with immunoSEQ multiplex PCR, while TCRdb's copy carries only in-frame clones and drops some. Among 150,000 or so clones listed, 90% to 95% were seen once. The sequence was collected from an adult in good health. The V call is TRBV5-6, the J call TRBJ2-4, with D maybe TRBD1 (5 bases). The source was peripheral blood, collected on day 0 of AZD1222 vaccination. In nucleotides, the CDR3 is TGTGCCAGCAGCAGGGTGGCTTCAGGGTCAAACATTCAGTACTTC. Its translation: CASSRVASGSNIQYF.